The sequence of this T cell receptor (beta chain) was determined in a study of blood T cell repertoires in COVID-19 (dated by TCRdb to about 2020). Turning to the overall study: The collaborator samples originated in the United States, Italy and Spain and spanned the acute and convalescent phases of COVID-19. The repertoires were made available in a free public database intended to serve as a resource for research on the immune response to SARS-CoV-2. The samples were drawn from two sources: the first 160 participants of the ongoing ImmuneRACE study, and some 1,300 subjects contributed by 6 global collaborators. Deeply sampled blood TCRbeta repertoires from subjects exposed to, actively infected with, or recovered from COVID-19 were included in the dataset. The material from the prospective study consisted of cDNA or gDNA derived from T cells, B-cell-depleted T cells, or PBMCs. A de-identified subject ID, COVID-19 status, age in years and sex were almost always included in the sample metadata. Where available, HLA class I and class II types were obtained from metadata supplied by the sample provider rather than from assay-based typing. Study-wide conclusions, independent of this receptor: Clinical and demographic metadata were provided uncurated, with the amount varying by source and participant.

Points on this clone: The antigen this receptor binds is unknown. Base qualities are not recorded, but no much larger clone differs from it by a single base.

TCRbeta CDR3 regions were amplified from genomic DNA using the immunoSEQ Assay, a bias-controlled multiplex PCR. Per the authors' processing: The number of nucleated cells in each sample was estimated by amplification of reference gene primers within the assay. To quantify the absolute abundance of each unique TCRbeta CDR3 rearrangement, sequence reads were collapsed and filtered. For each sample, productive Simpson clonality was calculated as the square root of Simpson's diversity index over productive rearrangements. Not all clones reach the TCRdb copy of this immuneACCESS table, which keeps in-frame sequences only. Checked studies attribute under half of the gap to unresolved V genes and leave the rest unexplained. V and J calls and clone size are copied from that table; D and trimming were computed from the DNA. In all, the sample holds 400,000 to 450,000 clones, and approximately 89% of those were seen once. Around 12% of the sample comes from the top ten.

The germline V gene (reference sequence) provides CDR1 LNHDA and CDR2 SQIVND. V loses 3 bases, J loses 3 bases, and the germline ends lie 11 bases apart. The CDR3 measures 15 amino acids from cysteine to phenylalanine. Just CDR3 DNA is preserved here, 45 bases in frame from base 1. One collaborating source in Seattle enrolled patients while the patients were actively infected and followed the patients over time throughout the course of disease. Collaborating institutions collected whole blood in K2EDTA tubes following their own protocols. For TCRbeta analysis, collaborators shipped samples in one of three forms: frozen whole blood, isolated PBMCs, or DNA extracted from either of those sample types.

Sequencing was carried out using peripheral blood. The chain is made from TRBV19 and TRBJ2-2; the D region possibly corresponds to TRBD2 (7 bases align). This TCR came from a woman in her 50s with COVID-19, enrolled during active disease. The CDR3 corresponds to CASSMGGQYTGELFF. The nucleotide sequence is given as TGTGCCAGTAGTATGGGGGGGCAATACACCGGGGAGCTGTTTTTT.